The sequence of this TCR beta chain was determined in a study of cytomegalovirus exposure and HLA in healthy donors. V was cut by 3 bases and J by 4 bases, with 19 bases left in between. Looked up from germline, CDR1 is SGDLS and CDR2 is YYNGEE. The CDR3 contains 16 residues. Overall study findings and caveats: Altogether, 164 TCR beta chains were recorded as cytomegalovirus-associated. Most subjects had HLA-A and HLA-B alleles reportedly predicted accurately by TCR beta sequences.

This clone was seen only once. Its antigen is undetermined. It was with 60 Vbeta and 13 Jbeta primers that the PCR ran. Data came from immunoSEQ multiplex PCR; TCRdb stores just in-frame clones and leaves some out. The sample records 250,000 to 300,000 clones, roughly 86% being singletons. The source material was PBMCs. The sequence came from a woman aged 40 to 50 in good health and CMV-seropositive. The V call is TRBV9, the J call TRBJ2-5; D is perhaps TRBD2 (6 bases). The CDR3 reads CASSAALTRERETQYF. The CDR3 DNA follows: TGTGCCAGCAGCGCTGCCTTGACTAGGGAGAGAGAGACCCAGTACTTC.